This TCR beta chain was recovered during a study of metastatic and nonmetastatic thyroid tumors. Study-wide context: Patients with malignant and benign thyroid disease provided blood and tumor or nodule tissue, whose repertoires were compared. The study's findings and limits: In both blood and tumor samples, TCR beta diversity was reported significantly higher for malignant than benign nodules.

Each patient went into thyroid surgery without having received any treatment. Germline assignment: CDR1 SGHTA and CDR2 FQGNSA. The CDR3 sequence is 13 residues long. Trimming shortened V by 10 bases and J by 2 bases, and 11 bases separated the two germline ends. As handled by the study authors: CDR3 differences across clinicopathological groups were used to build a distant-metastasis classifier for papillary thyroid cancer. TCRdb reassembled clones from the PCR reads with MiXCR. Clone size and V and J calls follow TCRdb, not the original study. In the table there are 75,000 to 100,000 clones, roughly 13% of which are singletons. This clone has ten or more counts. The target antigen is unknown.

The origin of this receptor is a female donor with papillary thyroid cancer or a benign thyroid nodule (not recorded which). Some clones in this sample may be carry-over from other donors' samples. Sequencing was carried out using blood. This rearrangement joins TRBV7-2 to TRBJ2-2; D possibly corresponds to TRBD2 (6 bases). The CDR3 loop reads CATGDFNTGELFF. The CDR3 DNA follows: TGTGCCACCGGGGACTTCAACACCGGGGAGCTGTTTTTT.